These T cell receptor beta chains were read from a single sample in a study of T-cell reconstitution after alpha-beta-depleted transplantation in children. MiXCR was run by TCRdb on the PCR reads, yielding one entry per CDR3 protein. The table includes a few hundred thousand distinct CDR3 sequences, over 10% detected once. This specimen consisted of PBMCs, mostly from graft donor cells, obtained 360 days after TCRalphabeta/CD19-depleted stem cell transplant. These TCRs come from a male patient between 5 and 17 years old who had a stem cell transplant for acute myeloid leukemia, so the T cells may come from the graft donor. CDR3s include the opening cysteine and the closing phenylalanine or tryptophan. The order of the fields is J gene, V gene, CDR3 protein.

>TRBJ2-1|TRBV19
CASTLGLVSDEQFF
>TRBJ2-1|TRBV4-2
CASSRPLAGGHNEQFF
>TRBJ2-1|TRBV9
CASSLMWGARDEQFF
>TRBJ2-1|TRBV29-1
CSVVGRYNEQFF
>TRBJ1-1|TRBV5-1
CASSLAQTGGTEAFF
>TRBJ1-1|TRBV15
CATSALRSGGAFF
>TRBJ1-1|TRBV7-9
CASSVQGARTEAFF
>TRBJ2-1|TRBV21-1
CAGNSEYNEQFF
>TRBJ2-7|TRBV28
CASSTRAGGRADEQYF
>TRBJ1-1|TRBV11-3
CASSLVPFTSEVGAFF
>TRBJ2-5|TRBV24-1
CATSAAVGAGEETQYF
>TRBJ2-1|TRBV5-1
CASSLVTSGSNPEQFF
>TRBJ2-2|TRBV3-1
CASSQVGSGRAMDTGELFF
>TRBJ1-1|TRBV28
CASSELVNTEAFF
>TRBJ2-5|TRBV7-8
CASSLVGSGYQETQYF
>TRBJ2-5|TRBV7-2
CASSLVGTRGQETQYF
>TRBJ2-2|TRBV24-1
CAAQSGTPNTGELFF
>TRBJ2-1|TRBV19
CASSIVNLGNEQFF
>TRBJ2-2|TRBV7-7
CVSGGLAGELFF
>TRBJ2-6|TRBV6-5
CASSYGDRVSGANVLTF
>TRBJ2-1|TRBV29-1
CSVVKGGLGDRNEQFF
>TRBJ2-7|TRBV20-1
CSARGVRGQSSYEQYF
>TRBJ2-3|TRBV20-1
CSARTGTTDTQYF
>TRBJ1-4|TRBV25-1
CASSELIGFKYEKLFF
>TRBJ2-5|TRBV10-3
CAISPKAGVSQETQYF
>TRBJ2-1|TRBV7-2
CASSLGQRGSYNEQFF
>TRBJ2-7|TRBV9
CASSVAAGPSYEQYF
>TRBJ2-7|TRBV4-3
CASSQVTGQGYEQYF
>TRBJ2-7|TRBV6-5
CASSRTATYEQYF
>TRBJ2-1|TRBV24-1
CATSDPGPSADNEQFF
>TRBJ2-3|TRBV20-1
CSARSAGLAGGGTQYF
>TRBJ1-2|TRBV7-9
CASSLALGRSHNYGYTF
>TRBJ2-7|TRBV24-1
CATSDFDRDPYEQYF
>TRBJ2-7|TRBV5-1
CASSLGQETYEQYF
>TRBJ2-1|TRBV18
CASSPDRLSQYNEQFF
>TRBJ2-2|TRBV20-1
CSAKIGRGGGVSAGELFF
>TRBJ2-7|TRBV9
CASSPKDRYEQYF
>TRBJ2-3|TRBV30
CAWTPGDTQYF
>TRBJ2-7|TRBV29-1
CSVAGPMGTGYEQYF
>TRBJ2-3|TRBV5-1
CASSLYTGSTDTQYF
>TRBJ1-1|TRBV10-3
CAISDSGLHRGMNTEAFF
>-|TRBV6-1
CASSETPRRTQYF
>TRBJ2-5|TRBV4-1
CASSQEGVPGAIYF
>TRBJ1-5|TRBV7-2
CASSLGPHGGNQPQHF
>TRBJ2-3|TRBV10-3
CAISAAGGKDTQYF
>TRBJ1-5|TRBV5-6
CASSTSAVYSNQPQHF
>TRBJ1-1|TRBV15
CATSREGGDDTEAFF
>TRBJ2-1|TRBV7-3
CASSLPSGGNEQFF
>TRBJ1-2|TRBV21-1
CASSTSDRGRNYGYTF
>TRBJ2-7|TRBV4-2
CASSPKWDSAYEQYF
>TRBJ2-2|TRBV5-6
CASSLGHYTGELFF
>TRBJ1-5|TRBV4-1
CASSQYQGDQPQHF
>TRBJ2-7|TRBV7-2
CASSLAPGRANEQYF
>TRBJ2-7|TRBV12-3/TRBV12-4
CASSRLAGTYEQYF
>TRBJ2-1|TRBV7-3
CASSPPDGVNEQFF
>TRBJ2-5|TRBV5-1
CASTTGGQYQETQYF
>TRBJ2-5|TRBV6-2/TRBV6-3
CASSYSPGTSGETQYF